This TCR beta chain was captured by sequencing in a study of cytomegalovirus exposure and HLA in healthy donors (dated by TCRdb to about 2017). For the study in its entirety: An earlier analysis of under 600 of the donors reported 250 to 350 Gb of sequence data and around 120 million unique TCR beta sequences from about 200 million T cells. A later analysis re-analyzed previously published TCR beta repertoires from roughly 630 donors and added high-resolution HLA genotyping to study TCR occurrence patterns. A separate validation cohort of approximately 120 different subjects was used in addition to the 666-subject first cohort. The study combined high-throughput TCR immunosequencing, statistical association of individual TCRs with disease status, and machine learning to predict cytomegalovirus infection status. Typing coverage varied by locus: roughly 629-640 donors for A, B, C, DRB1 and DQB1; 522 for DQA1; nearly 610 for DPA1; 450 to 480 for DPB1. A later genetic analysis used genome-wide SNP genotypes for about 65% of the roughly 700 donors, treating that subset as a discovery cohort. Rather than using new phenotypic data, the later analysis identified candidate immune exposures from TCR beta sequences and from how often those sequences occurred across donors. All discovery cohort repertoires had been generated on a single sequencing platform. The study profiled the T cell repertoires of approximately 700 subjects by immunosequencing and related them to cytomegalovirus serostatus. The study aimed to test whether signatures of past pathogen exposure could be identified by cataloging public T cell receptors. Several DR-DQ haplotypes were handled as single units for association and clustering because linkage in the cohort was strong. Across approximately 400 genotyped donors of the cohort, an average of roughly 250,000 unique TCR beta nucleotide sequences per donor were sequenced, and approximately 17% of those sequences were non-productive. HLA typing included class I and class II loci at four-digit resolution. An earlier analysis of some 500 of the donors used high-throughput TCR beta sequencing to judge whether each TCR beta V gene segment behaved as functional or pseudogenic. Of the roughly 390 genotyped donors, about 84% fell in the genetic ancestry cluster associated with self-reported Caucasian donors. Around 330 gigabases of sequencing data and about 92 million unique TCR sequences made up an early release that covered roughly 670 HLA-typed donors. Alongside the repertoire data, information on donor age, sex, ethnicity and CMV serostatus was compiled.

Library generation was performed with the immunoSEQ multiplex PCR assay. A mixture of 60 forward primers for TCR Vbeta segments and 13 reverse primers for TCR Jbeta segments was used in the multiplex PCR. A multiplex PCR assay on genomic DNA amplified the CDR3 region of rearranged TCR beta genes. The Illumina HiSeq System was used to sequence the amplified TCR beta libraries as 87-base-pair reads. Regarding the original processing steps: In a later analysis, tens of millions of unique TCR beta chains were counted across the 500 to 700 repertoires, and around 10 million of these chains were shared by at least two donors. Raw reads were error-corrected and collapsed into unique sequences with a nearest-neighbor algorithm that merged closely related sequences to remove PCR and sequencing errors. V, D and J gene segments were assigned by aligning CDR3 sequences to IMGT reference sequences. Each retained sequence needed at least a six-nucleotide match to both a V gene segment and a J gene segment. Rearrangements were classified as productive when the CDR3 lacked stop codons and remained in frame with V and J, and all other rearrangements were classified as non-productive. CDR3 was defined by IMGT convention, running from the second conserved V-encoded cysteine to the conserved J-encoded phenylalanine. The earlier analysis of some 600 of the donors excluded sequences that lacked an unambiguous match to a single V gene segment. In an earlier analysis of several hundred of the donors, V segments were called functional above 56.7% productive rearrangements and were called segregating when the between-donor standard deviation exceeded 5%. A statistical classification framework was built to diagnose cytomegalovirus status from the catalog of TCR beta chain sequences. In a later analysis, TCR nucleotide sequences were compared against IMGT/GENE-DB human TR gene sequences so that V and J genes could be assigned. In a later analysis, CDR3 sequences and most-parsimonious VDJ recombination scenarios were assigned using the TCRdist pipeline. In a later analysis, every TCR beta chain was defined by the combination of its CDR3 amino acid sequence and its V-gene family, and reads without a unique V-gene family were dropped. As a way to deal with suspected cross-contamination and a sequencing artifact, a later analysis dropped 592 nucleotide sequences that were highly shared and had low generation probability. In a later analysis, a clonal expansion index for each public chain was calculated from normalized within-repertoire ranks of inferred template counts. Generation probabilities in a later analysis came from a VDJ recombination model fitted to out-of-frame rearrangements, and those results were checked against IGoR. Hypergeometric tests were used in a later analysis to score TCR-TCR, TCR-HLA and TCR-CMV co-occurrence, with a repertoire-size bias correction applied to the TCR pairs. In a later analysis, false discovery rates were estimated by permuting HLA or CMV assignments 20 times. In a later analysis, co-occurring TCRs were grouped using DBSCAN, with TCRdist sequence similarity added in when clustering inside HLA-allele-positive subsets. Co-occurrence clustering excluded repertoires with fewer than 30,000 or more than 120,000 public chains, plus five with anomalous nucleotide sharing. TCRdb limited this immuneACCESS table to in-frame rearrangements with V and J called. A share of clones is missing; checked studies link under half to unresolved V genes, and the rest is unexplained. The V and J calls and clone size come from that table; D and trimming were worked out from the DNA. The sample yields 130,000 to 150,000 clones; about four fifths were counted once. The ten largest clonotypes hold over 2% of the sample.

Trimming takes 7 bases off V and 3 bases off J; junction bases not matched to a gene: 6. The CDR3 has 13 amino acids, counting the end cysteine and phenylalanine. Only the CDR3 region is kept as DNA, spanning 39 bases read in frame from base 1. Via the germline V gene (reference sequence), CDR1 is MNHEY and CDR2 SMNVEV. Overall study results and their limits: Across donors, most TCR sequences were observed very rarely, whereas some public TCRs were present in many individuals. Assigning TCR associations to individual alleles was difficult when HLA alleles, especially DR and DQ, strongly co-occurred. The earlier analysis of fewer than 750 of the donors excluded 15 to 20 rarely observed V segments, including chromosome 9 orphons, because counts were too low. Several of the top co-occurrence clusters appeared to be linked to parvovirus B19, influenza, CMV and Epstein-Barr virus, according to a later analysis. The authors suggested that the approach could potentially be extended to other disease states and immunological phenotypes. In the study, around 150 TCR beta chains were listed as associated with cytomegalovirus. Cytomegalovirus status was reported to be diagnosed by the classifier with high specificity and sensitivity in both the original and validation cohorts. A later analysis found that most CMV-associated TCR beta chains appeared HLA-restricted, with HLA associations seemingly driven largely by CMV exposure. A cluster of highly shared sequence variants was judged likely to represent a technical artifact of the sequencing pipeline. According to a later genetic analysis, donors in an Asian-associated ancestry cluster had fewer N-insertions in productive TCRs than the approximately 700-donor mean. The only immune exposure information available for the cohort was CMV serostatus. In an earlier analysis of approximately 600 of the donors, most TCR beta V segments were observed in productive rearrangements about 87% or about 30% of the time, broadly matching IMGT annotations. Presence/absence analyses assumed roughly uniform sequencing depth across donors, an assumption that may not hold. Some IMGT-functional V segments, including TRBV6-2 and TRBV6-3, could not be distinguished by the 87-base-pair reads and were therefore excluded. A later analysis found that HLA-associated TCR beta chains were more clonally expanded and had lower generation probabilities than equally common non-associated chains. Three of the identified cytomegalovirus-associated TCR beta chains were confirmed in vitro to be specific for cytomegalovirus antigens. A further reported finding was that TCR beta sequences accurately predicted the HLA-A and HLA-B alleles for most subjects in the first cohort. V-gene and J-gene trimming of TCR beta chains was associated with a missense DCLRE1C variant in a later genetic analysis, and the association was replicated in an independent cohort. Because HLA typing was missing for some donors at each locus, association tests included only the typed subset. In a later analysis, TCR association rates were found to vary across HLA loci, with the most associated TCRs seen for DRB1 alleles and the fewest for HLA-C alleles. A later analysis associated some 17,000 TCR beta sequences with specific HLA alleles at a false discovery rate of 0.05. Correlated functional status among segregating V segments might reflect linkage disequilibrium, but an unknown experimental factor could not be ruled out. Only TCR beta chains were sequenced in this cohort, and the absence of alpha or paired-chain data limited detectable features.

Worth noting for this clone: Its target antigen remains unknown. No clone much larger than this one lies a single base away; base qualities are absent.

In total, 600 or so healthy bone marrow donors made up the cohort. At the time of sampling, all cohort members were nominally healthy, though unrecorded immune exposures were likely present. The donor was CMV seronegative and was included in the group of a few hundred seronegative cohort members. A peripheral blood sample was provided by each donor, and peripheral blood mononuclear cells were used for TCR beta sequencing. Genomic DNA was extracted from the blood cell samples with the Qiagen DNeasy Blood Extraction Kit. Sequencing input: PBMCs. The clonotype originates from a man in his thirties or forties in good health and CMV-seronegative. This chain is built from TRBV27 and TRBJ2-7, and TRBD1 aligns with 7 junction nucleotides. The nucleotides are TGTGCCAGCAAGGGACAGAACCTCTACGAGCAGTACTTC. Translated, this is CASKGQNLYEQYF.